This passage covers 14 T cell receptor beta chains from one sample sequenced in a study of OX40 agonist ivuxolimab in advanced cancers. The repertoire was sequenced with immunoSEQ multiplex PCR; TCRdb's copy has only in-frame clones and lacks some. This table has tens of thousands of clones, 75% to 90% appearing once. The sample in question was CD4+ or CD8+ T cells sorted from blood, obtained in a trial of the OX40 agonist ivuxolimab. These receptors came from an adult with an advanced solid tumor such as melanoma, head and neck, liver or kidney cancer.

This chain uses TRBV29-1 with TRBJ1-2; possibly TRBD1 for D (6 bases). The CDR3 is made up of 12 amino acids. Between the trimmed V and J ends, which lost 4 bases and 4 bases, there was a span of 10 bases. The germline CDR1 and CDR2 sequences are SQVTM and ANQGSEA. Written as DNA, the CDR3 is TGCAGCGTTGGGGACACTAGCTATGGCTACACCTTC. Translation gives CSVGDTSYGYTF.

The chain couples TRBV19 to TRBJ2-1; 13 nucleotides match TRBD2. The germline V gene has CDR1 LNHDA and CDR2 SQIVND (reference sequence). Trimming at V came to 4 bases and at J to 10 bases, leaving 7 bases not matched to a gene. The CDR3 is 15 amino acids. The CDR3 DNA sequence: TGTGCCAGTAGTACGGGACTAGCGGGAATGGGGGAGCAGTTCTTC. Translation: CASSTGLAGMGEQFF.

The rearrangement joins TRBV7-3 to TRBJ2-6; D not certain. Germline V lookup: CDR1 SGHTA, CDR2 FQGTGA. V lost 5 bases to trimming and J lost 0 bases, with 5 bases between them. The CDR3 is 14 amino acids. CDR3: CASSPISGANVLTF. CDR3 DNA sequence: TGTGCCAGCAGCCCAATCTCTGGGGCCAACGTCCTGACTTTC. Full variable domain (missing parts from reference TRBV7-3 and TRBJ2-6): GAGVSQTPSNKVTEKGKYVELRCDPISGHTALYWYRQSLGQGPEFLIYFQGTGAADDSGLPNDRFFAVRPEGSVSTLKIQRTERGDSAVYLCASSPISGANVLTFGAGSRLTVL.

This CDR3 reads CASSKPGQGYYGYTF. DNA of the CDR3: TGTGCCAGCAGCAAACCGGGACAGGGGTACTATGGCTACACCTTC. This chain connects TRBV13 to TRBJ1-2, with TRBD1 identical over 10 bases. After removal of 5 bases from V and 3 bases from J, the junction contained 6 bases not matched to a gene. This CDR3 is 15 amino acids long. The V gene's germline CDR1 is PRHDT and CDR2 FYEKMQ (reference sequence).

This clone was observed once. The V gene is TRBV12-5, the J gene TRBJ2-7; possibly TRBD1 for D (5 bases). Trimming removed 1 base from V and 6 bases from J, with 13 bases in between. CDR1 is LGHNT and CDR2 is FRNRAP in the germline V gene. The CDR3 has 14 residues. In nucleotides, the CDR3 is TGTGCTAGTGGTTTGGACCGACAGCCCCTCGAGCAGTACGTC. Its protein product is CASGLDRQPLEQYV.

This clone appeared a single time. The CDR3 DNA reads TGCGCCAGCAGCTTGGGGCCACAAGAGACCCAGTACTTC. Translating it yields CASSLGPQETQYF. The chain uses TRBV5-1 and TRBJ2-5; no firm D call. V lost 0 bases, J lost 2 bases, and 5 bases lay in between. CDR3 length: 13 amino acids. Germline lookup yields CDR1 SGHRS and CDR2 YFSETQ.

The chain uses TRBV5-1 and TRBJ2-2; D gene ambiguous. This CDR3 is 15 amino acids long. With 6 bases removed from V and 2 bases from J, the gap between germline ends came to 14 bases. In germline, CDR1 is SGHRS, CDR2 YFSETQ. CDR3 sequence reads: CASNAEWGNTGELFF. The CDR3 DNA is TGCGCCAGCAACGCCGAGTGGGGAAACACCGGGGAGCTGTTTTTT. The full variable domain, with the rest looked up from reference TRBV5-1 and TRBJ2-2, is KAGVTQTPRYLIKTRGQQVTLSCSPISGHRSVSWYQQTPGQGLQFLFEYFSETQRNKGNFPGRFSGRQFSNSRSEMNVSTLELGDSALYLCASNAEWGNTGELFFGEGSRLTVL.

This clone occurred a few times. The V call is TRBV18, the J call TRBJ2-1; 15 bases fit TRBD2. After removal of 1 base from V and 7 bases from J, the junction contained 2 bases not matched to a gene. Germline assignment: CDR1 KGHSH and CDR2 LQKENI. CDR3 length: 16 amino acids. CDR3 coding DNA: TGTGCCAGCTCACCACGGACTAGCGGGAGGGGGAATGAGCAGTTCTTC. It translates to CASSPRTSGRGNEQFF.

V usage is TRBV11-1 and J usage is TRBJ2-7; D unclear. Germline V gene lookup returns CDR1 SGHAT and CDR2 FQDESV (reference sequence). The CDR3 length is 13 residues. V gave up 4 bases and J gave up 6 bases, with 13 bases separating them. The CDR3 coding sequence is TGTGCCAGCAGCTCCAAGGTAAAGGGCGAGCAGTACTTC. Protein: CASSSKVKGEQYF.

The rearrangement links TRBV4-3 to TRBJ2-1; 8 bases line up with TRBD2. V was clipped by 4 bases and J by 8 bases; unmatched bases: 7. CDR1 and CDR2 (germline): LGHNA, YSLEER. This CDR3 comprises 14 residues. CDR3 nucleotides: TGCGCCAGCAGCCTAGCGGGACCCTGGGATGAGCAGTTCTTC. Residues: CASSLAGPWDEQFF.

V and J are TRBV12-2 and TRBJ2-2; whether TRBD2, the table's D call, matches the DNA was not checked. TRBV12-2 is annotated as a pseudogene. CDR3 length: 13 residues. The DNA of the CDR3 is TGTGCAAGTCGCTTAGGGCGGGGCGGGGAGCTGTTTTTT. It specifies CASRLGRGGELFF.

The V call is TRBV6-1, the J call TRBJ2-7; D might be TRBD2 (5 bases). Trimming pared 5 bases from V and 2 bases from J, leaving 10 bases between. Germline values: CDR1 MNHNS, CDR2 SASEGT. The CDR3 runs 13 residues. CDR3 loop: CASSLDLPYEQYV. The CDR3 DNA sequence: TGTGCCAGCAGTCTGGACTTACCCTACGAGCAGTACGTC.

This chain joins TRBV23-1 and TRBJ1-1; a weak D match, TRBD1 (5 bases). TRBV23-1 is an ORF; its function is uncertain. V lost 0 bases and J 5 bases, leaving 10 bases between the germline ends. CDR3 length equals 14 residues. CDR3 in DNA: TGCGCCAGCAGTCAATCGCAGGGAAAGACTGAAGCTTTCTTT. It codes for CASSQSQGKTEAFF.

The CDR3 nucleotides are TGTGCCAGTAGTACTACTAGCGGGATTTTCGCTGAGCAGTTCTTC. Protein: CASSTTSGIFAEQFF. J is TRBJ2-1 and V is TRBV19; 10 bases align to TRBD2. J lost 9 bases, V lost 4 bases, and 9 bases had no gene match. The length of the CDR3 is 15 residues. Germline V gene data show CDR1 as LNHDA and CDR2 as SQIVND (reference sequence).